This T cell receptor (beta chain) emerged from a study of T cell responses to AZD1222 COVID-19 vaccine. Generated by immunoSEQ multiplex PCR, the TCRdb table keeps only in-frame clones and is missing some. The sample contains about 140,000 clones, almost 95% of which appear only once. The study's findings and limits: Clonal diversity may have been underestimated in mostly white British donors.

This clone was observed once. Antigen: not known. This specimen consisted of peripheral blood, obtained 28 days after the second AZD1222 dose. The sequence was collected from an adult who received the AZD1222 COVID-19 vaccine.

In DNA form, the CDR3 reads TGTGCCAGCAGCCAAGAATCCAGGAACTATGGCTACACCTTC. It specifies CASSQESRNYGYTF. This sequence joins TRBV3-1 (or the pseudogene TRBV3-2) and TRBJ1-2; the D is unclear. Germline-derived CDR1 and CDR2 are LGHDT and YNNKEL (reference sequence). Trimming removed 0 bases from V and 2 bases from J, with 7 bases in between. This CDR3 comprises 14 residues.